The table lists the clone carrying this T cell receptor beta chain with a count of one. A junction end diverges from the germline sequence, so it may reflect a read error. The sample comes from a study of molecular identifiers for immune sequencing clone quantification. TCRdb analysed the PCR reads with MiXCR anew, one entry per CDR3 protein. The repertoire consists of 400,000 to 600,000 distinct CDR3 sequences, with 20% to 25% occurring once and the leading ten covering more than 0.8%. Germline V gene sequence: CDR1 KGHSH, CDR2 LQKENI. The CDR3 runs to 16 residues. Sequenced material: naive CD8+ T cells from blood, with Jurkat cell RNA spiked in. The subset here: FACS-sorted CD8+CD4-CCR7+CD45RA+ naive T cells. The chain is built from TRBV18 and TRBJ2-3; unclear D gene. The sequence was obtained from a human donor in good health. Some libraries in this study had Jurkat cell RNA spiked in. The CDR3 sequence: CVSSPRRLTELDTQYF. The CDR3 DNA reads TGTGTCAGCTCACCACGGCGACTTACCGAACTAGATACGCAGTATTTT.